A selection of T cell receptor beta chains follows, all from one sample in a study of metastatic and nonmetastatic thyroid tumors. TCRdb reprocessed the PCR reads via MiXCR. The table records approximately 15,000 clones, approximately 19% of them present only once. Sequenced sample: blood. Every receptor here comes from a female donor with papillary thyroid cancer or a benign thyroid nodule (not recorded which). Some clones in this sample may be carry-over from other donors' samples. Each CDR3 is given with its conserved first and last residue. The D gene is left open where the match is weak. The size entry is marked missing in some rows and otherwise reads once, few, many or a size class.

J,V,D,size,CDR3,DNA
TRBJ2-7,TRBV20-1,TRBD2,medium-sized,CSARLHGTSGYEQYF,TGCAGTGCTAGACTTCACGGGACTAGCGGATACGAGCAGTACTTC
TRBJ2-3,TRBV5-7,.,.,CASSSRLDTQYF,TGTGCCAGCAGCTCCCGATTGGATACGCAGTATTTT
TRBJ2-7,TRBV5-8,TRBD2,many,CASSFTSGSSYEQYF,TGTGCCAGCAGCTTCACTAGCGGCAGCTCCTACGAGCAGTACTTC
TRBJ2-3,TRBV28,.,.,CASSRTGTDTQYF,TGTGCCAGCAGTAGAACAGGGACAGATACGCAGTATTTT
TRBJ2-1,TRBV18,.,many,CASSAMWGQFF,TGTGCCAGCTCGGCGATGTGGGGGCAGTTCTTC
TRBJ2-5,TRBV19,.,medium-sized,CASSPQTSQETQYF,TGTGCCAGTAGTCCCCAGACTAGCCAAGAGACCCAGTACTTC
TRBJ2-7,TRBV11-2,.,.,CASSSPGPNLYEQYF,TGTGCCAGCAGCTCTCCAGGACCTAACCTCTACGAGCAGTACTTC
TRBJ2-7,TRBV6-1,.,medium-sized,CASSLSAEQYF,TGTGCCAGCAGTTTAAGCGCCGAGCAGTACTTC
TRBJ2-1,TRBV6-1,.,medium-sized,CASSEAWDTSYNEQFF,TGTGCCAGCAGTGAAGCGTGGGACACATCCTACAATGAGCAGTTCTTC
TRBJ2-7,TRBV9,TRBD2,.,CASSVDPAGTYEQYF,TGTGCCAGCAGCGTAGATCCAGCGGGGACCTACGAGCAGTACTTC
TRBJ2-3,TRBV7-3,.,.,CASSVAGSVSDTQYF,TGTGCCAGCTCCGTGGCAGGGTCGGTATCAGATACGCAGTATTTT
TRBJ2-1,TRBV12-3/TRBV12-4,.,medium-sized,CASSLLDEQFF,TGTGCCAGCAGTTTATTGGATGAGCAGTTCTTC
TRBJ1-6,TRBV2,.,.,CASSVRSSSYNSPLHF,TGTGCCAGCAGTGTTCGAAGTAGTTCCTATAATTCACCCCTCCACTTT
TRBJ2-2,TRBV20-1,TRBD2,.,CSAQKAGVPDVELFF,TGCAGTGCTCAAAAAGCGGGAGTGCCCGACGTGGAGCTGTTTTTT
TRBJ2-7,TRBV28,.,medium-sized,CASSLTGPLRVYF,TGTGCCAGCAGTTTAACAGGCCCGCTGCGGGTGTACTTC
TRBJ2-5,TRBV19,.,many,CASSISFDRFQETQYF,TGTGCCAGTAGTATCAGTTTCGACAGGTTCCAAGAGACCCAGTACTTC
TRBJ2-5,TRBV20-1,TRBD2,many,CSARRSGDQETQYF,TGCAGTGCTAGACGAAGCGGGGACCAAGAGACCCAGTACTTC
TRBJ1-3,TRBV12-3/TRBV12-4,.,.,CASRSDSAMFSGNTIYF,TGTGCCAGCAGGTCTGACAGCGCTATGTTCTCTGGAAACACCATATATTTT
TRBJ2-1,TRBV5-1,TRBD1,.,CASSVGQNYNEQFF,TGCGCCAGCAGCGTGGGACAGAACTACAATGAGCAGTTCTTC
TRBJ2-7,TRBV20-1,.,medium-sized,CSARTSVGTDVHEQYF,TGCAGTGCGCGAACCTCTGTCGGGACGGACGTCCACGAGCAGTACTTC
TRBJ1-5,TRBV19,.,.,CASRATGFNQPQHF,TGTGCCAGTAGAGCGACAGGCTTCAATCAGCCCCAGCATTTT
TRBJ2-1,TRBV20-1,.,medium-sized,CSARDGIANEQFF,TGCAGTGCTAGAGACGGCATTGCGAATGAGCAGTTCTTC
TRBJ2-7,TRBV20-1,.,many,CSARDLNSASYEQYF,TGCAGTGCTAGAGATCTCAATAGCGCATCCTACGAGCAGTACTTC
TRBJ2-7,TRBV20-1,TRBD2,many,CSAGGGTSGRTYEQYF,TGCAGTGCAGGGGGTGGGACTAGCGGGAGGACGTACGAGCAGTACTTC
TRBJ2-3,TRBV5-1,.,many,CASSFRGHLTDTQYF,TGCGCCAGCAGCTTTCGGGGACACCTCACAGATACGCAGTATTTT
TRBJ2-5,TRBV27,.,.,CASQSGTDRQETQYF,TGTGCCAGCCAATCAGGGACGGACCGCCAAGAGACCCAGTACTTC
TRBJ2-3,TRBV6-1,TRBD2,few,CASSQSGALTDTQYF,TGTGCCAGCAGTCAAAGCGGGGCCCTCACAGATACGCAGTATTTT
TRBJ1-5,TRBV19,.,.,CASSITIQAGQPQHF,TGTGCCAGTAGTATAACTATCCAGGCGGGACAGCCCCAGCATTTT
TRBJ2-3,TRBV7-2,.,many,CASSRGANTDTQYF,TGTGCCAGCAGCCGGGGGGCTAACACAGATACGCAGTATTTT
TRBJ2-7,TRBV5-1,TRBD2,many,CASSLVVTSESSYEQYF,TGCGCCAGCAGCTTGGTGGTGACTAGCGAGAGCTCCTACGAGCAGTACTTC
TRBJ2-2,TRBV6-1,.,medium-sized,CASSSITGELFF,TGTGCCAGCAGTAGTATCACCGGGGAGCTGTTTTTT
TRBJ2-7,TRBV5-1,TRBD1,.,CASSKGDSYEQYF,TGCGCCAGCAGCAAAGGGGACAGCTACGAGCAGTACTTC
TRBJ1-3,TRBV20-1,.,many,CSATTTGFGNTIYF,TGCAGTGCTACCACTACGGGCTTTGGGAACACCATATATTTT
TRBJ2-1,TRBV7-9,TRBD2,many,CASSSSLAGKFYNEQFF,TGTGCCAGCAGCTCCTCCTTAGCGGGAAAATTCTACAATGAGCAGTTCTTC
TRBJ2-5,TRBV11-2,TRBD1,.,CASSSEQGAKTQYF,TGTGCCAGCAGCTCTGAACAGGGGGCGAAGACCCAGTACTTC
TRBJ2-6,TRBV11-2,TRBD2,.,CASSPYIAGELTGANVLTF,TGTGCCAGCAGCCCATATATAGCGGGAGAACTTACTGGGGCCAACGTCCTGACTTTC
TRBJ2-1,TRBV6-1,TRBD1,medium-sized,CASSEVWDRGDNEQFF,TGTGCCAGCAGTGAAGTTTGGGACAGGGGGGACAATGAGCAGTTCTTC
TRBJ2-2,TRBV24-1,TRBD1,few,CATSDFTGGSAGELFF,TGTGCCACCAGTGATTTTACAGGGGGTTCTGCCGGGGAGCTGTTTTTT
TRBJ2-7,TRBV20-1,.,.,CSVWLAEGAEQYF,TGCAGTGTGTGGCTAGCGGAGGGGGCCGAGCAGTACTTC
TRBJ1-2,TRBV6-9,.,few,CASSYGDTQVTF,TGTGCCAGCAGTTACGGGGACACCCAAGTGACCTTC
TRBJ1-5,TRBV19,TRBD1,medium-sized,CASSGQGDSNQPQHF,TGTGCCAGTAGCGGACAGGGGGATAGCAATCAGCCCCAGCATTTT
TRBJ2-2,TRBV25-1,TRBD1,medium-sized,CASSGGTGEIGELFF,TGTGCCAGCAGTGGGGGGACAGGGGAAATCGGGGAGCTGTTTTTT
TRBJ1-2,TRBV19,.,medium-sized,CASSIQGSLYGYTF,TGTGCCAGTAGTATCCAAGGGTCCCTCTATGGCTACACCTTC
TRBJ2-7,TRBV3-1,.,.,CASSQGGGPASEQYF,TGTGCCAGCAGCCAAGGTGGAGGGCCCGCTTCCGAGCAGTACTTC
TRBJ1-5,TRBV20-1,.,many,CSAVKGNQPQHF,TGCAGTGCTGTGAAGGGGAATCAGCCCCAGCATTTT
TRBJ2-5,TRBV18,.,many,CASQGSVETQYF,TGTGCCAGCCAGGGTTCGGTAGAGACCCAGTACTTC
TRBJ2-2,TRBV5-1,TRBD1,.,CASSVGTAGELFF,TGCGCCAGCAGCGTAGGGACAGCCGGGGAGCTGTTTTTT
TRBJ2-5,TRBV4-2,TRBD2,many,CASSQGRLAGEGRETQYF,TGTGCCAGCAGCCAAGGACGACTAGCGGGAGAAGGGCGGGAGACCCAGTACTTC
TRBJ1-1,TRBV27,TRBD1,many,CASSQQTGLHTEAFF,TGTGCCAGCAGTCAACAGACAGGGTTGCACACTGAAGCTTTCTTT
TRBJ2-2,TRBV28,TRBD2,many,CASSVAGGMNGELFF,TGTGCCAGCAGTGTAGCGGGAGGAATGAACGGGGAGCTGTTTTTT
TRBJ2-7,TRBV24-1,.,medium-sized,CATSDSQGNSYEQYF,TGTGCCACCAGTGACTCCCAGGGCAACTCCTACGAGCAGTACTTC
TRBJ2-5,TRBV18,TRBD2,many,CASSPVKREGSKTQYF,TGTGCCAGCTCACCAGTTAAGAGGGAGGGCTCGAAGACCCAGTACTTC
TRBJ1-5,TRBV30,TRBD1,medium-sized,CAWSRDRNQPQHF,TGTGCCTGGAGTCGGGACAGAAATCAGCCCCAGCATTTT